This TCR beta chain was captured by sequencing in a study of shared clonotypes between healthy human individuals. The overall study: Samples came from two female and three male donors aged 18 to 49. Per donor, three plates held CD4 naive cells, three held CD4 memory, two held CD8 naive and one held CD8 memory.

This CDR3 comprises 13 residues. Deletions cut 7 bases from V and 2 bases from J, with 12 bases between. Looked up from germline, CDR1 is MDHEN and CDR2 is SYDVKM. Sorted subsets were amplified in replicate PCRs using around 220 ng DNA, about 30,000 T cell genomes. The protocol was immunoSEQ multiplex PCR, while the TCRdb copy is restricted to in-frame clones and leaves out a portion. The table lists more than 2 million clones, around 96% of them singletons. Naive CD8 cells comprised CD45RO-negative, CCR7-positively selected cells, excluding terminally differentiated effector memory CD45RA+ cells. A single count supports this clone.

The clonotype originates from a man younger than 30 in good health. The material sequenced was naive CD8+ T cells sorted from blood. This chain connects TRBV28 to TRBJ2-7; perhaps TRBD1 as D (6 bases). This CDR3 reads CASTYTGTYEQYF. The CDR3 nucleotides read TGTGCCAGCACCTACACAGGGACCTACGAGCAGTACTTC.